A selection of T cell receptor beta chains follows, all from one sample in a study of blood T cell repertoires in COVID-19. Clones were read by immunoSEQ multiplex PCR, and TCRdb kept only the in-frame ones, dropping some. This sample has hundreds of thousands of clones, with approximately 90% found just once. The specimen was PBMCs or T cells enriched from blood (not recorded which). The origin of the receptors is a man in his forties who had recovered from COVID-19. CDR3s include the opening cysteine and the closing phenylalanine or tryptophan. D genes are given only for firm matches. Size is omitted from some rows. Given values are once, few, many or a class for expanded clones.

v_call	cdr3_length	d_call	clone_size	j_call	cdr3_nt	cdr3_aa
TRBV2	13	.	.	TRBJ1-2	TGTGCCAGCTATGCGGGGTATGACTATGGCTACACCTTC	CASYAGYDYGYTF
TRBV4-2	14	TRBD2	.	TRBJ2-1	TGTGCCAGCAGCCAAGGCGGGGGAGCCGCGGAGCAGTTCTTC	CASSQGGGAAEQFF
TRBV5-1	14	TRBD1	.	TRBJ1-4	TGCGCCAGCAGCTCACGACAGGGCGGTGAAAAACTGTTTTTT	CASSSRQGGEKLFF
TRBV7-9	13	TRBD1	.	TRBJ2-1	TGTGCCAGCAGCGCATTCACAGGGGATGAGCAGTTCTTC	CASSAFTGDEQFF
TRBV19	14	.	.	TRBJ2-1	TGTGCCAGTAGTAATGGACTCGCCGCAGGTGAGCAGTTCTTC	CASSNGLAAGEQFF
TRBV10-1	15	TRBD2	.	TRBJ2-2	TGCGCCAGCAGCGTACTAGCGGGAGATACCGGGGAGCTGTTTTTT	CASSVLAGDTGELFF
TRBV6-2/TRBV6-3	13	.	.	TRBJ2-1	TGTGCCAGCAGTTTAAAGACGAGAGGGGAGCAGTTCTTC	CASSLKTRGEQFF
TRBV11-2	19	TRBD2	.	TRBJ2-3	TGTGCCAGCAGCCCCCCTACGAGACTTAGCGGGATCCGCACGAATACGCAGTATTTT	CASSPPTRLSGIRTNTQYF
TRBV5-8	18	.	.	TRBJ1-3	TGTGCCAGCAGCTTGGCCGCTACGGGGGGAATCTCTGGAAACACCATATATTTT	CASSLAATGGISGNTIYF
TRBV11-2	16	TRBD1	.	TRBJ1-5	TGTGCCAGCAGCTTAGAGGGACAGGGTAACGATCAGCCCCAGCATTTT	CASSLEGQGNDQPQHF
TRBV7-9	16	TRBD2	.	TRBJ2-7	TGTGCCAGCAGCTTAGACCTAGCGGCCAGCTCCTACGAGCAGTACTTC	CASSLDLAASSYEQYF
TRBV10-3	19	TRBD2	few	TRBJ2-7	TGTGCCATCAGTGAGCCTTCGGCGACTAGCGGGAGGGCCTCCTACGAGCAGTACTTC	CAISEPSATSGRASYEQYF
TRBV10-2	13	.	.	TRBJ1-2	TGCGCCAGCAGTGAACAACGGGGACACGGCTACACCTTC	CASSEQRGHGYTF
TRBV15	15	TRBD1	.	TRBJ2-7	TGTGCCACCAGCAGAGACAACGACAGGGAGTACGAGCAGTACTTC	CATSRDNDREYEQYF
TRBV19	13	.	.	TRBJ2-7	TGTGCCAGTAGTATAGCGGGAGCGTACGAGCAGTACTTC	CASSIAGAYEQYF
TRBV3-1/TRBV3-2	15	.	few	TRBJ2-1	TGTGCCAGCAGCCAAGAGAGACAACCCTACAATGAGCAGTTCTTC	CASSQERQPYNEQFF
TRBV7-9	18	TRBD1	.	TRBJ2-2	TGTGCCAGCAGCTTAGCGTCCATTACAGGGGTTACCACCGGGGAGCTGTTTTTT	CASSLASITGVTTGELFF
TRBV29-1	14	TRBD1	.	TRBJ1-1	TGCAGCGTTGAAGATTGGGACAGGGGCACTGAAGCTTTCTTT	CSVEDWDRGTEAFF
TRBV2	14	TRBD1	.	TRBJ1-4	TGTGCCAGCACTATCACGCAAAATGGCCGGACAGGCCCCTTT	CASTITQNGRTGPF
TRBV5-8	14	.	.	TRBJ1-2	TGTGCCAGCAGCTTGGTCCCGGGGAACTATGGCTACACCTTC	CASSLVPGNYGYTF
TRBV6-5	15	TRBD2	.	TRBJ2-1	TGTGCCAGCAGTCCCCCCCGCGGGGGGGCCGGTGAGCAGTTCTTC	CASSPPRGGAGEQFF
TRBV9	13	TRBD1	few	TRBJ2-1	TGTGCCAGCAGCCGGGACAGGTCTCTCGGGCAGTTCTTC	CASSRDRSLGQFF
TRBV18	14	TRBD1	.	TRBJ2-5	TGTGCCAGCTCACCTTGGGACAGAGAAGAGACCCAGTACTTC	CASSPWDREETQYF
TRBV27	12	.	.	TRBJ1-2	TGTGCCAGCAAGGACAGTTACTATGGCTACACCTTC	CASKDSYYGYTF
TRBV6-5	13	TRBD1	once	TRBJ2-7	TGTGCCAGCATTGGGACAGGGGCCTACGAGCAGTACTTC	CASIGTGAYEQYF
TRBV18	15	.	.	TRBJ2-7	TGTGCCAGCTCACCACCTGGTAGAGAGTACTACGAGCAGTACTTC	CASSPPGREYYEQYF
TRBV15	15	.	.	TRBJ1-2	TGTGCCACCAGCAGAGATCCCCCTTCAGGTGTTGGCTACACCTTC	CATSRDPPSGVGYTF
TRBV28	15	TRBD1	few	TRBJ2-7	TGTGCCAGCAGTTTAGGGACAGGGGACGCCTACGAGCAGTACTTC	CASSLGTGDAYEQYF